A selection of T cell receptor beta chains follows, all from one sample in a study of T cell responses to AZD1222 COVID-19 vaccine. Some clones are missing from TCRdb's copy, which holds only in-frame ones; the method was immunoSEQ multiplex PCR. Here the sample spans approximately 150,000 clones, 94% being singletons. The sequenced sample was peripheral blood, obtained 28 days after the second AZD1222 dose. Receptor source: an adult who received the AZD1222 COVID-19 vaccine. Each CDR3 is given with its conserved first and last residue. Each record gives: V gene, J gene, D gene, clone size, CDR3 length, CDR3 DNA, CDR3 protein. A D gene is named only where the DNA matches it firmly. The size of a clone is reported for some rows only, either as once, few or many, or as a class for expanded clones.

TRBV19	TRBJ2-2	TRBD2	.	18	TGTGCCAGTAGTATGGTTGGTCTAGCGGGAGGGACCGCCGGGGAGCTGTTTTTT	CASSMVGLAGGTAGELFF
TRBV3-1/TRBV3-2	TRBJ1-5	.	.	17	TGTGCCAGCAGCCAAGAGACTGTCAGCATAAGCAATCAGCCCCAGCATTTT	CASSQETVSISNQPQHF
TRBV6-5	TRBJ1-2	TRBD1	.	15	TGTGCCAGCACCGAGAACCCGACAGGGAAGCATGGCTACACCTTC	CASTENPTGKHGYTF
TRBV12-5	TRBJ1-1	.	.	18	TGTGCTAGTGGTTCCTCCCTGAGGGGTGTCAGGATGAACACTGAAGCTTTCTTT	CASGSSLRGVRMNTEAFF
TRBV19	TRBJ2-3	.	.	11	TGTGCCAGTAGTCAGAGCGATACGCAGTATTTT	CASSQSDTQYF
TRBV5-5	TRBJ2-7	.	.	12	TGTGCCAGCAGCTTGCCACCGAACGAGCAGTACTTC	CASSLPPNEQYF
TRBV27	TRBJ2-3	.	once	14	TGTGCCAGCAGTTTGAACAGGCCCACAGATACGCAGTATTTT	CASSLNRPTDTQYF
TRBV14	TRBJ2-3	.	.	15	TGTGCCAGCAGCCAAGAGTCAGCCTTCACAGATACGCAGTATTTT	CASSQESAFTDTQYF
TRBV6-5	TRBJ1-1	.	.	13	TGTGCCAGCAGCACACAGGGAGGGGCTGAAGCTTTCTTT	CASSTQGGAEAFF
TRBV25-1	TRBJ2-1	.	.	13	TGTGCCAGCAGTTTCAGGGGACCCAATGAGCAGTTCTTC	CASSFRGPNEQFF